This T cell receptor beta chain was sequenced in a study of cytomegalovirus exposure and HLA in healthy donors. The V and J ends lost 0 bases and 2 bases respectively, with 10 bases between them. The CDR3 length is 15 residues. Germline CDR1 reads SGHAT; CDR2 reads FQNNGV. The table came from immunoSEQ multiplex PCR; TCRdb's copy has only in-frame clones and leaves some out. The table has fewer than 140,000 clones, around 90% seen once; the top ten hold roughly 2%. The receptor comes from a woman younger than 30 in good health and CMV-seropositive. Source material: PBMCs. V and J are TRBV11-2 and TRBJ1-2; D possibly corresponds to TRBD1 (5 bases). CDR3 amino acids: CASSLDPGLNYGYTF. DNA for the CDR3: TGTGCCAGCAGCTTAGATCCGGGACTGAACTATGGCTACACCTTC.